This T cell receptor (beta chain) comes out of a study of control samples from healthy donors and cancer patients (dated by TCRdb to 2019 to 2021). The count of this clone is one. Its antigen specificity is not known. Per-base quality was not reported, and no clone a single base away is much larger than it. The CDR3 has 14 amino acids, counting the end cysteine and phenylalanine. Kept here is only the CDR3 DNA, which spans 42 bases and is read in frame from base 1. CDR1 and CDR2 are drawn from the germline V gene: SGHRS, YFSETQ. V was cut back by 2 bases and J by 4 bases, leaving a gap of 13 bases between them. Library generation was performed with the immunoSEQ multiplex PCR assay. The table was pulled from immuneACCESS by TCRdb, which kept in-frame rearrangements only. Such tables lose some clones; where checked, under half of the loss comes from unresolved V genes, and the rest has no known cause. Across this sample there are some 96,000 clones, with roughly 93% seen only once. The ten largest clones capture over 8% of the sample.

This TCR was sampled from a man between 18 and 35 years old in good health. The chain employs TRBV5-1 and TRBJ2-7; a tentative D call is TRBD2 (5 bases match). Sequencing was performed on blood. This receptor has the CDR3 CASSFYLGLYEQYF. Here is the DNA: TGCGCCAGCAGCTTTTATCTCGGACTGTACGAGCAGTACTTC.